These T cell receptor beta chains were read from a single sample in a study of a mutant IDH1 vaccine in newly diagnosed glioma. The table came from immunoSEQ multiplex PCR; TCRdb's copy has only in-frame clones and leaves some out. This table has just under 45,000 clones, 91% appearing once. No antigen is known for these receptors. The starting material was PBMCs, obtained from a glioma patient whose treatment included an IDH1 peptide vaccine. Receptor source: a man between 50 and 59 years old with glioma. Both conserved end residues are part of each CDR3. D genes are given only for firm matches. Some rows mark clone size as missing; the rest say once, few, many or name a class of expanded clone.

d_gene	abundance	v_gene	j_gene	CDR3aa	CDR3nt
NA	few	TRBV4-1	TRBJ2-7	CASSQDPGTYEQYF	TGCGCCAGCAGCCAAGACCCGGGAACCTACGAGCAGTACTTC
NA	NA	TRBV9	TRBJ2-2	CASSVHTSSGELFF	TGTGCCAGCAGCGTACATACTAGTTCCGGGGAGCTGTTTTTT
NA	few	TRBV6-4	TRBJ2-2	CASSDSAGGPTGELFF	TGTGCCAGCAGTGACTCGGCCGGCGGCCCCACCGGGGAGCTGTTTTTT
NA	NA	TRBV5-8	TRBJ1-3	CASSGWREGNTIYF	TGTGCCAGCAGCGGCTGGAGGGAAGGAAACACCATATATTTT
NA	NA	TRBV6-5	TRBJ2-7	CASSYGGGRGEQYF	TGTGCCAGCAGTTACGGGGGGGGGCGTGGGGAGCAGTACTTC
NA	NA	TRBV13	TRBJ1-5	CASSFGHNQPQHF	TGTGCCAGCAGCTTTGGTCACAATCAGCCCCAGCATTTT
TRBD1	NA	TRBV5-4	TRBJ1-1	CASSRTGGWDTEAFF	TGTGCCAGCAGCCGGACAGGGGGTTGGGACACTGAAGCTTTCTTT
NA	NA	TRBV5-1	TRBJ1-1	CASSLGGATEAFF	TGCGCCAGCAGCTTGGGGGGCGCGACTGAAGCTTTCTTT
NA	NA	TRBV5-4	TRBJ1-5	CASSPPSGQPQHF	TGTGCCAGCAGCCCCCCTAGCGGTCAGCCCCAGCATTTT
NA	NA	TRBV2	TRBJ2-3	CASSETGGRDTQYF	TGTGCCAGCAGTGAAACCGGGGGCAGAGATACGCAGTATTTT
NA	NA	TRBV28	TRBJ2-7	CASSFIGQSTYEQYF	TGTGCCAGCAGTTTTATCGGGCAGAGCACCTACGAGCAGTACTTC
TRBD1	once	TRBV5-1	TRBJ2-2	CASSKTRDRGRTGELFF	TGCGCCAGCAGCAAGACCCGGGACAGGGGGCGGACCGGGGAGCTGTTTTTT
TRBD2	once	TRBV7-9	TRBJ2-7	CASSLVASGEAFFYEQYF	TGTGCCAGCAGCTTAGTGGCTAGCGGTGAAGCCTTTTTCTACGAGCAGTACTTC
NA	NA	TRBV10-2	TRBJ1-5	CASSEQAANQPQHF	TGCGCCAGCAGTGAGCAGGCAGCTAATCAGCCCCAGCATTTT
NA	once	TRBV5-1	TRBJ1-1	CASSSDPQGAGYTEAFF	TGCGCCAGCAGCTCGGACCCACAGGGTGCGGGGTACACTGAAGCTTTCTTT
TRBD2	NA	TRBV25-1	TRBJ2-1	CASSVAGDYNEQFF	TGTGCCAGCAGTGTAGCGGGAGATTACAATGAGCAGTTCTTC
TRBD1	NA	TRBV5-4	TRBJ2-7	CASSFDRGLNEQYF	TGTGCCAGCAGCTTTGACAGGGGGCTAAACGAGCAGTACTTC
NA	NA	TRBV6-1	TRBJ2-1	CASSEVRGALYNEQFF	TGTGCCAGCAGTGAAGTGAGGGGGGCCCTCTACAATGAGCAGTTCTTC
TRBD2	NA	TRBV6-1	TRBJ2-4	CASQSSGRGEIQYF	TGTGCCAGCCAATCTAGCGGGAGAGGAGAAATTCAGTACTTC
NA	NA	TRBV5-8	TRBJ2-1	CASSLNTFSYNEQFF	TGTGCCAGCAGCTTGAACACCTTCTCCTACAATGAGCAGTTCTTC
NA	NA	TRBV19	TRBJ2-6	CASSIGGSGANVLTF	TGTGCCAGTAGTATTGGGGGCTCTGGGGCCAACGTCCTGACTTTC
TRBD2	NA	TRBV4-2	TRBJ2-1	CASTTGGSSYNEQFF	TGTGCCAGCACAACGGGGGGGAGCTCCTACAATGAGCAGTTCTTC
TRBD2	NA	TRBV4-1	TRBJ2-5	CASSHGTRGQETQYF	TGCGCCAGCAGCCACGGGACTAGAGGCCAAGAGACCCAGTACTTC
NA	NA	TRBV30	TRBJ1-1	CAWSVSSSIEAFF	TGTGCCTGGAGTGTATCTTCATCGATAGAAGCTTTCTTT
TRBD1	NA	TRBV11-2	TRBJ2-3	CASRPPGTAMTDTQYF	TGTGCCAGCAGACCCCCCGGGACAGCTATGACGGATACGCAGTATTTT
TRBD1	once	TRBV5-4	TRBJ2-5	CAARGLEETQYF	TGTGCCGCTAGGGGGCTCGAAGAGACCCAGTACTTC
NA	NA	TRBV4-2	TRBJ2-1	CASSQKGTNSDNEQFF	TGTGCCAGCAGCCAAAAGGGGACAAACTCTGACAATGAGCAGTTCTTC
TRBD1	NA	TRBV4-2	TRBJ2-1	CASTGPGQGVLDEQFF	TGTGCCAGCACCGGACCCGGACAGGGTGTCTTGGATGAGCAGTTCTTC
TRBD2	NA	TRBV18	TRBJ2-3	CASSPMTSANLDTQYF	TGTGCCAGCTCACCCATGACTAGCGCTAATTTGGATACGCAGTATTTT
NA	NA	TRBV28	TRBJ2-7	CASTQEGNSYEQYF	TGTGCCAGCACCCAGGAGGGAAACTCCTACGAGCAGTACTTC
NA	NA	TRBV7-6	TRBJ2-3	CASSEWGSGTDTQYF	TGTGCCAGCAGCGAGTGGGGCTCTGGCACAGATACGCAGTATTTT